The present T cell receptor beta chain was sequenced within a study of blood T cell repertoires in COVID-19. Overall study context: Specimens from acute and convalescent COVID-19 originated in the United States, Italy and Spain.

Per the original data handling: Scientists estimated how many nucleated cells there were by amplifying reference gene primers. The method was immunoSEQ multiplex PCR; TCRdb's version includes in-frame clones alone and lacks a portion of them. Clone size and the V and J calls come from that table; the DNA yielded D and trimming. The sample lists 150,000 to 200,000 clones; 80% were seen once. Ages ranged from about 18 to 89 years, with residence in 24 US areas. Clinical histories supplied by participants themselves formed the basis of cohort assignment. Trimming left V 5 bases short and J 5 bases short, with 15 bases between. The germline gives CDR1 SGHAT, CDR2 FQNNGV. The length of the CDR3 is 14 residues.

The TCR was taken from a man in his forties or fifties who had recovered from COVID-19. The sample consisted of PBMCs or T cells enriched from blood (not recorded which). This chain uses TRBV11-2 with TRBJ2-5, with a weak D call TRBD1 (5 bases). CDR3 sequence (DNA): TGTGCCAGCAGCCCTCCGGACAAGAGGGAGACCCAGTACTTC. Amino acid sequence: CASSPPDKRETQYF.